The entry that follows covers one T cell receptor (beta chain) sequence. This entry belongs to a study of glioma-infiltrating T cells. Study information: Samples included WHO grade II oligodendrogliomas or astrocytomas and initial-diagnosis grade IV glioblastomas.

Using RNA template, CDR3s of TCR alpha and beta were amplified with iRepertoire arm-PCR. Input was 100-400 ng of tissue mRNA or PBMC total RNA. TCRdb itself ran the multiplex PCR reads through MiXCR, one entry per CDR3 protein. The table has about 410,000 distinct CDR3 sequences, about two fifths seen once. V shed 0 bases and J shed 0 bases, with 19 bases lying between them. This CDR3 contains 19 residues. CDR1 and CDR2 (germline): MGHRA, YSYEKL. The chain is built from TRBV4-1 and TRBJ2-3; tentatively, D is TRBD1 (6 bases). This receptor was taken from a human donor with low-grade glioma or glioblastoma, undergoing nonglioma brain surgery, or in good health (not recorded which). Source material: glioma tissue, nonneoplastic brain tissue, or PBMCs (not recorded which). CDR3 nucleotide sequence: TGCGCCAGCAGCCAAGATTCCCCAGGACAGACTTCTAGCACAGATACGCAGTATTTT. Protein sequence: CASSQDSPGQTSSTDTQYF.